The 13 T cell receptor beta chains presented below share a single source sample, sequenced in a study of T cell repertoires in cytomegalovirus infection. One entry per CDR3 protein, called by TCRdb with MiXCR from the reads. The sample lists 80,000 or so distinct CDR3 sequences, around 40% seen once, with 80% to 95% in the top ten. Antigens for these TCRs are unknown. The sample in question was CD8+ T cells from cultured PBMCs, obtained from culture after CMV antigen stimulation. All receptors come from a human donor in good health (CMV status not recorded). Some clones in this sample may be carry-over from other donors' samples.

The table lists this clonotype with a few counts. The CDR3 loop reads CATSRDGQGVGQPQHF. CDR3 DNA: TGTGCCACCAGCAGAGATGGACAGGGTGTCGGTCAGCCCCAGCATTTT. This rearrangement joins TRBV15 to TRBJ1-5, with 8 nucleotides matching TRBD1. This CDR3 comprises 16 residues. With V trimmed by 0 bases and J by 6 bases, 7 bases remained unmatched. CDR1 LNHNV and CDR2 YYDKDF come from the germline V gene (reference sequence).

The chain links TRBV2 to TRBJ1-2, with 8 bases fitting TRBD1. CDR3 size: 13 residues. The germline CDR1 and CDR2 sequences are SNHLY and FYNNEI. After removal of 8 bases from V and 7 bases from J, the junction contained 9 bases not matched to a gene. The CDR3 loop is CASPLRTGPGYTF. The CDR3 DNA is TGTGCCAGCCCCCTGCGGACAGGGCCTGGCTACACCTTC. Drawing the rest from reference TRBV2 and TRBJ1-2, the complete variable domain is EPEVTQTPSHQVTQMGQEVILRCVPISNHLYFYWYRQILGQKVEFLVSFYNNEISEKSEIFDDQFSVERPDGSNFTLKIRSTKLEDSAMYFCASPLRTGPGYTFGSGTRLTVV.

CDR3 bases: TGTGCCAGCAGCGACAGCCTCCAAGAGACCCAGTACTTC. Amino acids: CASSDSLQETQYF. V is TRBV7-9 and J is TRBJ2-5, with TRBD1 as a possible D gene (5 bases). This CDR3 contains 13 residues. V was shortened by 5 bases and J by 1 base, with 8 bases between the two germline ends. The germline CDR1 and CDR2 sequences are SEHNR and FQNEAQ (reference sequence).

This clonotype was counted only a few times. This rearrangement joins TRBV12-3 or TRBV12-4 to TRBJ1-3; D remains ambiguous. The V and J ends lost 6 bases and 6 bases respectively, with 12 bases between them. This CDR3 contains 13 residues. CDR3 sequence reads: CASSQDGPNTIYF. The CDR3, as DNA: TGTGCCAGCAGCCAGGACGGCCCAAACACCATATATTTT.

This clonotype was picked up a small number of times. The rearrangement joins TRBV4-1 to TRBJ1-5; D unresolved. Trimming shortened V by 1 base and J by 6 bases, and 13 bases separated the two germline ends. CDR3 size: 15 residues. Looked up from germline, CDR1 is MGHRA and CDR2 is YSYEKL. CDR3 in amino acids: CASSQAKVMGQPQHF. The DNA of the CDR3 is TGCGCCAGCAGCCAAGCAAAGGTTATGGGTCAGCCCCAGCATTTT.

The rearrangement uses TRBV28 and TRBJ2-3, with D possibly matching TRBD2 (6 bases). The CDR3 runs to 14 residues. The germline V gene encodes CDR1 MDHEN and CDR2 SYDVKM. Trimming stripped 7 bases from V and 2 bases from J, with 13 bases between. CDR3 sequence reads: CASTGTPITDTQYF. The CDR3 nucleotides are TGTGCCAGCACGGGGACTCCAATCACAGATACGCAGTATTTT.

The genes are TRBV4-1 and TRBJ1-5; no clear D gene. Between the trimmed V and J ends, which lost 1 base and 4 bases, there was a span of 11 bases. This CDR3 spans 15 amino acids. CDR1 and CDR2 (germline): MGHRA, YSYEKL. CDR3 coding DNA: TGCGCCAGCAGCCAAGTAGCGGGATCAAATCAGCCCCAGCATTTT. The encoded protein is CASSQVAGSNQPQHF.

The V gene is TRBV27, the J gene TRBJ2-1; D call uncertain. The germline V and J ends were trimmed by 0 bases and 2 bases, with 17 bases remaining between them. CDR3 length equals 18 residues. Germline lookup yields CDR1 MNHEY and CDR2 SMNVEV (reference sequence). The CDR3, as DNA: TGTGCCAGCAGTTTATCGAATCCGGTTACAACCCCCTACAATGAGCAGTTCTTC. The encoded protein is CASSLSNPVTTPYNEQFF.

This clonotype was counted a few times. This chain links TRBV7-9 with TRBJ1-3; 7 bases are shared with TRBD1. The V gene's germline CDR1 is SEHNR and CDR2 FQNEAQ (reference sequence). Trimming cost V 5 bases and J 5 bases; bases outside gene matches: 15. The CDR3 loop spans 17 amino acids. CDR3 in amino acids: CASSRAAGTEERNTIYF. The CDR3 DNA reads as TGTGCCAGCAGCCGAGCGGCGGGGACAGAAGAGCGAAACACCATATATTTT.

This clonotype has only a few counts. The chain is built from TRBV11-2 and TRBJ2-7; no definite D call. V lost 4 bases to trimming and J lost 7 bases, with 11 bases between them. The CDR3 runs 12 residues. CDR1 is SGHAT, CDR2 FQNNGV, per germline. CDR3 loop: CASSYHTGEQYF. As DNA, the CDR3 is TGTGCCAGCAGCTACCATACCGGGGAGCAGTACTTC.

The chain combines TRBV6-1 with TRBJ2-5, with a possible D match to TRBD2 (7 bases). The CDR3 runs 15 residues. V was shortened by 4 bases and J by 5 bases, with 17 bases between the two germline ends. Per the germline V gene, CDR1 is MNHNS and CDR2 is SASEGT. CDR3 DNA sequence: TGTGCCAGCAGTGCTGAGGGGGGGCCGTGGGAGACCCAGTACTTC. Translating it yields CASSAEGGPWETQYF.

The CDR3 bases are TGTGCCAGCAGCGTAGCTGGGGGTTCCAAAAACATTCAGTACTTC. Protein product: CASSVAGGSKNIQYF. The V and J genes are TRBV9 and TRBJ2-4; D is tentatively TRBD1 or TRBD2 (5 bases each). This CDR3 spans 15 amino acids. V was clipped by 0 bases and J by 2 bases, with 9 bases between them. Germline-derived CDR1 and CDR2 are SGDLS and YYNGEE.

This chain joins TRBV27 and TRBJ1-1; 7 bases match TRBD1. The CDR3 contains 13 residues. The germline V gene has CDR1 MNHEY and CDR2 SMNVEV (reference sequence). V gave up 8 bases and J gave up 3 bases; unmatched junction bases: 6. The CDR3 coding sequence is TGTGCCAGCCGACAGGGTCCTTACACTGAAGCTTTCTTT. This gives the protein CASRQGPYTEAFF.